Described below is a single T cell receptor (beta chain) sequence and its context. One end of the junction varies from germline; a read error may be responsible. The table came from immunoSEQ multiplex PCR; TCRdb's copy has only in-frame clones and leaves some out. This table holds just over 2,000,000 clones, 90% to 95% found once. The CDR3 is 10 amino acids. Per germline, CDR1 SNHLY and CDR2 FYNNEI. The data were obtained in a study of shared clonotypes between healthy human individuals. Sequenced sample: naive CD4+ T cells sorted from blood. Regarding subset: CD45RA+ positively selected. This receptor was obtained from a man between 18 and 35 years old in good health. The chain carries TRBV2 and TRBJ2-1; the match to TRBD1 covers 7 bases. As DNA, the CDR3 is TGTGCCAGCAGTGCCGGGACAGTTATCTTC. It encodes CASSAGTVIF.